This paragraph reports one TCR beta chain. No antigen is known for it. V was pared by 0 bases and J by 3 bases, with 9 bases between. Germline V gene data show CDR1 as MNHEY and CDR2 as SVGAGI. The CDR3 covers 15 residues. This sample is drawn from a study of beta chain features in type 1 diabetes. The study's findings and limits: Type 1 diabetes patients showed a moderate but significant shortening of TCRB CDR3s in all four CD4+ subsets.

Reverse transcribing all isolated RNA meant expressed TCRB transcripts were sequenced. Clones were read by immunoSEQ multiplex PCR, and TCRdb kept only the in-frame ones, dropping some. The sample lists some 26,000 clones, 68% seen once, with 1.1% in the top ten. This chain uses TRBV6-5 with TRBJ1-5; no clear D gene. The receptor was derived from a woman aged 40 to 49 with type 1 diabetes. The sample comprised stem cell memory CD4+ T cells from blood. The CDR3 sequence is CASSYSLQHNQPQHF. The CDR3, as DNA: TGTGCCAGCAGTTACTCGCTACAGCACAATCAGCCCCAGCATTTT.